This TCR beta chain was sequenced during a study of cytomegalovirus exposure and HLA in healthy donors (dated 2017 in TCRdb). Context from the whole study: An earlier analysis of about 530 of the donors reported 276 Gb of sequence data and 90 million to 120 million unique TCR beta sequences obtained from some 200 million T cells. Every discovery cohort repertoire had been produced on one sequencing platform. The study profiled the T cell repertoires of some 610 subjects by immunosequencing and related them to cytomegalovirus serostatus. Approximately 300 gigabases of sequencing data and about 92 million unique TCR sequences made up an early release that covered approximately 650 HLA-typed donors. Genome-wide SNP genotypes for about 60% of the 666 donors were used in a later genetic analysis, which treated that subset as a discovery cohort. Roughly five DR-DQ haplotypes were handled as single units for association and clustering because linkage in the cohort was strong. To predict cytomegalovirus infection status, the study combined high-throughput TCR immunosequencing, statistical association of individual TCRs with disease status, and machine learning. The genetic ancestry cluster associated with self-reported Caucasian donors included about 84% of the approximately 430 genotyped donors. HLA typing covered class I and class II loci at four-digit resolution. Among about 410 genotyped donors of the cohort, an average of around 250,000 unique TCR beta nucleotide sequences was sequenced per donor, of which 15% to 20% were non-productive. Alongside the repertoire data, information on donor age, sex, ethnicity and CMV serostatus was compiled. Typing coverage varied by locus: roughly 629-640 donors for A, B, C, DRB1 and DQB1; approximately 500 for DQA1; 606 for DPA1; around 450 for DPB1. Along with the roughly 700-subject first cohort, a separate validation cohort of some 130 different subjects was used. In the later analysis, no new phenotypic data were used to find candidate immune exposures; instead, reliance was placed on TCR beta sequences and their occurrence across donors. To study patterns of TCR occurrence, a later analysis re-analyzed previously published TCR beta repertoires from 650 to 750 donors and added high-resolution HLA genotyping. An earlier analysis of 500 to 650 of the donors applied high-throughput TCR beta sequencing to assess whether each TCR beta V gene segment acted as functional or pseudogenic. The study aimed to test whether cataloging public T cell receptors could reveal signatures of past pathogen exposure.

A word on this clone: Its antigen specificity is not known. Other nucleotide sequences from this sample produce the same CDR3.

From the cysteine up to the phenylalanine, the CDR3 has a length of 15 residues. Left in the record is the CDR3 DNA by itself, 45 bases read in frame from the first base. Reading the germline V gene (reference sequence) gives CDR1 SGHNT and CDR2 YYREEE. Clipping removes 0 bases from V and 4 bases from J, with 3 as the unmatched junction base count. Library preparation employed the immunoSEQ multiplex PCR assay. For the multiplex PCR, a mixture combining 60 forward primers for TCR Vbeta segments and 13 reverse primers for TCR Jbeta segments was used. The CDR3 region of rearranged TCR beta genes was amplified from genomic DNA with a multiplex PCR assay. Amplified TCR beta libraries were sequenced as 87-base-pair reads on the Illumina HiSeq System. Regarding the original processing steps: In a later analysis, tens of millions of unique TCR beta chains were counted across the approximately 640 repertoires, and around 11 million of these chains were shared by at least two donors. To remove PCR and sequencing errors, raw reads were error-corrected and collapsed into unique sequences using a nearest-neighbor algorithm that merged closely related sequences. CDR3 sequences were aligned to IMGT reference sequences to assign V, D and J gene segments. For a sequence to be retained, at least a six-nucleotide match to both a V gene segment and a J gene segment was required. Rearrangements were called productive when the CDR3 lacked stop codons and stayed in frame with V and J; all others were non-productive. CDR3 was defined by IMGT convention, running from the second conserved V-encoded cysteine to the conserved J-encoded phenylalanine. The earlier analysis of about 590 of the donors excluded sequences that lacked an unambiguous match to a single V gene segment. An earlier analysis of fewer than 750 of the donors called V segments functional above 56.7% productive rearrangements and segregating when the between-donor standard deviation exceeded 5%. To diagnose cytomegalovirus status from the catalog of TCR beta chain sequences, a statistical classification framework was built. In a later analysis, V and J genes were assigned by comparing TCR nucleotide sequences against IMGT/GENE-DB human TR gene sequences. The TCRdist pipeline was used in a later analysis to assign CDR3 sequences and most-parsimonious VDJ recombination scenarios. A later analysis defined each TCR beta chain by its CDR3 amino acid sequence plus V-gene family, and excluded reads lacking a unique V-gene family. To address suspected cross-contamination and a sequencing artifact, a later analysis removed 592 highly shared, low-generation-probability nucleotide sequences. For each public chain, a later analysis derived a clonal expansion index from normalized ranks of inferred template counts within each repertoire. A later analysis computed generation probabilities with a VDJ recombination model fitted to out-of-frame rearrangements, and checked the results against IGoR. In a later analysis, TCR-TCR, TCR-HLA and TCR-CMV co-occurrence was scored with hypergeometric tests, and a repertoire-size bias correction was applied to TCR pairs. To estimate false discovery rates, a later analysis permuted the HLA or CMV assignments 20 times. In a later analysis, co-occurring TCRs were grouped with DBSCAN, and TCRdist sequence similarity was added when clustering was performed within HLA-allele-positive subsets. Repertoires with fewer than 30,000 or more than 120,000 public chains, plus five repertoires with anomalous nucleotide sharing, were excluded from co-occurrence clustering. As stored in TCRdb, this immuneACCESS dataset retains in-frame rearrangements with V and J assigned. A fraction of the clones does not appear; measured against another copy, unresolved V genes explain less than half of the discrepancy, and the remainder lacks a known reason. The DNA was the basis for D and trimming; V, J and clone size are from that table. The table of this sample itemizes under 200,000 clones. The ten largest clones represent 6.5% of the sample.

In total, roughly 670 healthy bone marrow donors made up the cohort. All cohort members were sampled while nominally healthy, although unrecorded immune exposures were likely present. The donor was CMV seronegative and was included in the group of 352 seronegative cohort members. Every donor gave a peripheral blood sample, and the peripheral blood mononuclear cells from that sample were used for TCR beta sequencing. Genomic DNA extraction from the blood cell samples was performed with the Qiagen DNeasy Blood Extraction Kit. On the study overall, not on this receptor specifically: Several of the top co-occurrence clusters appeared to be linked to parvovirus B19, influenza, CMV and Epstein-Barr virus, according to a later analysis. A later analysis found that TCR association rates varied across HLA loci, with DRB1 alleles showing the most associated TCRs and HLA-C alleles the fewest. Correlated functional status among segregating V segments might reflect linkage disequilibrium, but an unknown experimental factor could not be ruled out. According to a later genetic analysis, donors in an Asian-associated ancestry cluster had fewer N-insertions in productive TCRs than the approximately 630-donor mean. The presence/absence analyses assumed that sequencing depth was roughly uniform across donors, and that assumption may not be true. In vitro tests confirmed that a few of the cytomegalovirus-associated TCR beta chains recognize cytomegalovirus antigens. The classifier was reported to diagnose cytomegalovirus status with high specificity and sensitivity in both the original and validation cohorts. A later analysis found that HLA-associated TCR beta chains were more clonally expanded and had lower generation probabilities than equally common non-associated chains. An earlier analysis of around 540 of the donors showed that most TCR beta V segments appeared in productive rearrangements either about 87% or about 30% of the time, which broadly matched IMGT annotations. A later analysis associated about 18,000 TCR beta sequences with specific HLA alleles at a false discovery rate of 0.05. According to the authors, the approach could potentially be generalized to other disease states and immunological phenotypes. According to a later analysis, most CMV-associated TCR beta chains appeared to be HLA-restricted, and the HLA associations seemed to be driven largely by CMV exposure. The only immune exposure information available for the cohort was CMV serostatus. This cohort had only TCR beta chains sequenced, and the lack of alpha or paired-chain data limited which features could be detected. A cluster of highly shared sequence variants was judged likely to represent a technical artifact of the sequencing pipeline. Because counts were too low, about 18 rarely observed V segments, including chromosome 9 orphons, were excluded from the earlier analysis of a few hundred of the donors. The study gave a list of around 170 TCR beta chains associated with cytomegalovirus. Some IMGT-functional V segments, including TRBV6-2 and TRBV6-3, could not be distinguished by the 87-base-pair reads and were therefore excluded. A further reported finding was that TCR beta sequences accurately predicted the HLA-A and HLA-B alleles for most subjects in the first cohort. When HLA alleles, especially DR and DQ, strongly co-occurred, TCR associations were difficult to assign to individual alleles. A later genetic analysis associated a missense DCLRE1C variant with V-gene and J-gene trimming of TCR beta chains, and an independent cohort replicated the association. Most TCR sequences were observed very rarely across donors, whereas some public TCRs were present in many individuals. Because HLA typing was missing for some donors at each locus, association tests included only the typed subset.

The sequenced sample was PBMCs. This TCR derives from a man aged 25-45 years in good health and CMV-seronegative. Recombination linked TRBV5-4 to TRBJ2-1; 8 central nucleotides agree with TRBD2. For the CDR3, the sequence is CASSLEREGYNEQFF. The DNA sequence is as follows: TGTGCCAGCAGCTTGGAACGGGAGGGATACAATGAGCAGTTCTTC.